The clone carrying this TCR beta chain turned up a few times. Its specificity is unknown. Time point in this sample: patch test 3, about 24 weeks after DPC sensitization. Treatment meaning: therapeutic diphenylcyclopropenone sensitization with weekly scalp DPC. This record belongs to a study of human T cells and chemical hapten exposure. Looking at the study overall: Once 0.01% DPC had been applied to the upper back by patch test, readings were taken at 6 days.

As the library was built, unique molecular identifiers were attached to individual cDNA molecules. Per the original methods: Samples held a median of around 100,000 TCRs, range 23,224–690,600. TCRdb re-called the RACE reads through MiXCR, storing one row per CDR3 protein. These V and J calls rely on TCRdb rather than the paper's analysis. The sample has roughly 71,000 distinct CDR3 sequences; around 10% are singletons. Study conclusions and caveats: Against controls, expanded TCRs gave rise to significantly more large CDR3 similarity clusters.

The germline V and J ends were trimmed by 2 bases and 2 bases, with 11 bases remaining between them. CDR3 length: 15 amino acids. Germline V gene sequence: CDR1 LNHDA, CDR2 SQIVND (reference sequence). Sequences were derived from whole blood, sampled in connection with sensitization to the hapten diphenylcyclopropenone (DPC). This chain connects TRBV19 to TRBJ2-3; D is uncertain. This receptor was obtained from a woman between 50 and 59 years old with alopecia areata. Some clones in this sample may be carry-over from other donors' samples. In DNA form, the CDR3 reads TGTGCCAGTAGTATATCTGACTCCTACACAGATACGCAGTATTTT. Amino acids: CASSISDSYTDTQYF.